Listed here are 9 T cell receptor beta chains from one sample, sequenced in a study of T cell repertoires in cytomegalovirus infection. These receptors have no identified antigens. TCRdb called the reads again in MiXCR, with one record for every CDR3 protein. This table has about 310,000 distinct CDR3 sequences, roughly 25% appearing once. Sequencing was performed on cultured PBMCs, taken from culture after CMV antigen stimulation. These receptors were taken from a human donor in good health (CMV status not recorded). Some clones in this sample may be carry-over from other donors' samples.

This clonotype was found many times. V usage is TRBV7-2 and J usage is TRBJ2-1; 7 positions match TRBD1. Losses at the gene ends were 2 bases for V and 0 bases for J; bases not matched to a gene: 10. This CDR3 contains 18 residues. Germline V gene lookup returns CDR1 SGHTA and CDR2 FQGNSA. CDR3 coding DNA: TGTGCCAGCAGCTTAAGAGGTGCCAGGGGGAGCTCCTACAATGAGCAGTTCTTC. It specifies CASSLRGARGSSYNEQFF.

The chain uses TRBV20-1 and TRBJ2-2; TRBD1 aligns across 8 bases. Germline CDR1 and CDR2: DFQATT and SNEGSKA (reference sequence). The CDR3 has 14 residues. The trim removed 6 bases at V and 0 bases at J, leaving 3 bases unmatched. The chain's CDR3 is CSAGGQANTGELFF. The CDR3 nucleotides are TGCAGTGCGGGGGGACAGGCGAACACCGGGGAGCTGTTTTTT.

The CDR3 nucleotides read TGCAGCGTTAGCGGGAGCCTCGACAATGAGCAGTTCTTC. Amino acids: CSVSGSLDNEQFF. The V and J genes are TRBV29-1 and TRBJ2-1; 8 positions match TRBD2. Germline V gene data show CDR1 as SQVTM and CDR2 as ANQGSEA. The V segment lost 5 bases and the J segment 5 bases; nucleotides outside the gene matches: 5. The CDR3 sequence is 13 residues long.

The V gene is TRBV14, the J gene TRBJ2-7; D unresolved. V was clipped by 3 bases and J by 3 bases, with 15 bases between them. Germline V gives CDR1 SGHDN, CDR2 FVKESK. This CDR3 has 15 amino acids. The CDR3 here is CASSHLLGVDYEQYF. The CDR3 region has the DNA TGTGCCAGCAGCCATTTGCTCGGAGTCGACTACGAGCAGTACTTC.

V gene TRBV4-1 combines with J gene TRBJ2-3, with D possibly matching TRBD2 (5 bases). Trimming took 5 bases from V and 1 from J, leaving 22 bases between them. The V gene's germline CDR1 is MGHRA and CDR2 YSYEKL. This CDR3 is built from 18 residues. CDR3: CASSYPLKAESGTDTQYF. The CDR3, as DNA: TGCGCCAGCAGCTACCCCTTGAAAGCGGAGTCGGGCACAGATACGCAGTATTTT.

A few counts support this clonotype. J is TRBJ2-1 and V is TRBV4-2; D gene ambiguous. Trimming cost V 4 bases and J 5 bases, with 12 bases left between them. Germline V lookup: CDR1 LGHNA, CDR2 YNFKEQ. The CDR3 is 14 residues long. CDR3 DNA sequence: TGTGCCAGCAGCCCGGGTGCGTCGAACAATGAGCAGTTCTTC. Its protein product is CASSPGASNNEQFF.

In this sample, this clonotype turned up a few times. The junction shows a germline mismatch at one end, possibly a read error. The chain recombines TRBV6-2 or TRBV6-3 with TRBJ2-1; the D is unclear. The length of the CDR3 is 14 residues. The germline CDR1 and CDR2 sequences are MNHEY and SVGEGT. The CDR3 DNA sequence: TGTGTCAGCAGTTACTCGACCGACGCCAATGAGCAGTTCTTC. The encoded protein is CVSSYSTDANEQFF.

This chain joins TRBV10-3 and TRBJ2-5; 9 positions match TRBD2. This CDR3 has 16 amino acids. Germline V gene data show CDR1 as ENHRY and CDR2 as SYGVKD. V was clipped by 6 bases and J by 2 bases; unmatched bases: 10. The CDR3 sequence: CAISDGGGGLQETQYF. For the CDR3, the DNA is TGTGCCATCAGCGACGGCGGGGGGGGCTTACAAGAGACCCAGTACTTC.

This clonotype has a count of ten or more. J is TRBJ1-1 and V is TRBV7-2; D ambiguous. Between the trimmed V and J ends, which lost 0 bases and 1 base, there was a span of 12 bases. The CDR3 is 16 amino acids. The germline CDR1 and CDR2 sequences are SGHTA and FQGNSA. Here the CDR3 reads CASSLALFSGNTEAFF. The CDR3, as DNA: TGTGCCAGCAGCTTAGCGCTATTTTCGGGGAACACTGAAGCTTTCTTT.